This TCR beta chain comes out of a study of blood T cell repertoires in COVID-19. For the study at large: Nucleic acid was either cDNA or gDNA, and it came from T cells, B-cell-depleted T cells, or PBMCs.

This clone has only a few counts. This table comes from immunoSEQ multiplex PCR, and its TCRdb copy is limited to in-frame clones, with some not included. The data contain a few hundred thousand clones, 86% of them singletons. The CDR3 totals 14 residues. V dropped 5 bases and J dropped 4 bases, with 11 bases sitting between them. Looked up from germline, CDR1 is LNHDA and CDR2 is SQIVND (reference sequence). Sequencing was performed on peripheral blood. This TCR was recovered from a woman aged 25 to 39 with active or convalescent COVID-19. The chain recombines TRBV19 with TRBJ2-2; no firm D call. As DNA, the CDR3 is TGTGCCAGTAGTGTGACACATCTCACCGGGGAGCTGTTTTTT. Translated, it gives CASSVTHLTGELFF.